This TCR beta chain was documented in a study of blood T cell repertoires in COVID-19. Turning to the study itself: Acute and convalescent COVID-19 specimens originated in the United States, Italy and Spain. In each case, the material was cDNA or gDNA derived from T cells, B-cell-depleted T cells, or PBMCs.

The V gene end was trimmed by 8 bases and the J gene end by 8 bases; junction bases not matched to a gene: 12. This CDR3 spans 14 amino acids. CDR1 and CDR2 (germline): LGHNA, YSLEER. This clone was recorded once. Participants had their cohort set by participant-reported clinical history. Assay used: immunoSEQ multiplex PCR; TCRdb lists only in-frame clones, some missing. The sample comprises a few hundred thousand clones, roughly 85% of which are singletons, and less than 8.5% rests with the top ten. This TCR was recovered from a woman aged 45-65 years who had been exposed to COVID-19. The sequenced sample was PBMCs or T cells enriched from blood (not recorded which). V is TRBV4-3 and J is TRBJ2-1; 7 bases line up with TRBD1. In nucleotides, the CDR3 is TGCGCCAGCTCCCCCACAGGGGCCGGATATGAGCAGTTCTTC. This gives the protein CASSPTGAGYEQFF.